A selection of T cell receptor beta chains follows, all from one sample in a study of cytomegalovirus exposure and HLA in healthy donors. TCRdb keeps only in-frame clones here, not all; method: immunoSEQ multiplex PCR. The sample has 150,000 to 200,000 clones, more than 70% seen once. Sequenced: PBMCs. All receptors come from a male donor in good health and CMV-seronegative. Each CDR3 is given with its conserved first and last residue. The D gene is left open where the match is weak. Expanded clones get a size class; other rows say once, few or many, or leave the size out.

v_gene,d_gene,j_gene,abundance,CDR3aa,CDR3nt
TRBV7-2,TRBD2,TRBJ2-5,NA,CASSLRLAAYQETQYF,TGTGCCAGCAGCCTAAGACTAGCGGCCTACCAAGAGACCCAGTACTTC
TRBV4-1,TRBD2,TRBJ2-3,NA,CASSHGGRGTDTQYF,TGCGCCAGCAGCCACGGAGGGAGGGGCACAGATACGCAGTATTTT
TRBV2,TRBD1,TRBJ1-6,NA,CASSVGQGGSPLHF,TGTGCCAGCAGTGTAGGACAGGGAGGGTCACCCCTCCACTTT
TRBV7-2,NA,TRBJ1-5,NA,CASSLGGPSNQPQHF,TGTGCCAGCAGCTTAGGAGGGCCCAGCAATCAGCCCCAGCATTTT
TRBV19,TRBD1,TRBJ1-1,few,CASSTQGATEAFF,TGTGCCAGTAGTACTCAGGGGGCAACTGAAGCTTTCTTT
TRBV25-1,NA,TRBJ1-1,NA,CASSANFQGFTEAFF,TGTGCCAGCAGTGCAAATTTTCAGGGATTCACTGAAGCTTTCTTT
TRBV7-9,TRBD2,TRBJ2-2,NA,CASSLGAGGPTGELFF,TGTGCCAGCAGCTTAGGCGCGGGAGGGCCAACCGGGGAGCTGTTTTTT
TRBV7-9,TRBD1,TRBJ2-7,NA,CASSLDRGYEQYF,TGTGCCAGCAGCTTAGACAGGGGGTACGAGCAGTACTTC
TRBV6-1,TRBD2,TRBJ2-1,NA,CASSETLAGGYGYNEQFF,TGTGCCAGCAGTGAAACGCTAGCGGGGGGGTATGGCTACAATGAGCAGTTCTTC
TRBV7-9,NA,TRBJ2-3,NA,CASSLAPPGTGVPDTQYF,TGTGCCAGCAGCTTGGCCCCTCCCGGTACGGGAGTCCCCGATACGCAGTATTTT
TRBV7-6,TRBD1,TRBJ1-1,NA,CASSLVFGQGARTNTEAFF,TGTGCCAGCAGCTTAGTTTTTGGACAGGGGGCCCGAACGAACACTGAAGCTTTCTTT
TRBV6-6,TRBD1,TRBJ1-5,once,CASRTGVAQPQHF,TGTGCCAGCAGGACAGGGGTGGCGCAGCCCCAGCATTTT
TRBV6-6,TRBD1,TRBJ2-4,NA,CASRTPGTGKNIQYF,TGTGCCAGCAGAACCCCCGGGACAGGGAAGAACATTCAGTACTTC
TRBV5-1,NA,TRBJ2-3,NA,CASSSSGDPLTDTQYF,TGCGCCAGCAGCAGCTCGGGGGATCCCCTCACAGATACGCAGTATTTT
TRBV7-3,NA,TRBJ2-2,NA,CASSLALPTRTGELFF,TGTGCCAGCAGCTTAGCTTTACCAACTAGGACCGGGGAGCTGTTTTTT
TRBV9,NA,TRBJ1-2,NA,CASSVSESGDGYTF,TGTGCCAGCAGCGTAAGCGAATCAGGGGACGGCTACACCTTC
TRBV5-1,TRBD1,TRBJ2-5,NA,CASSQDRAHGGTQYF,TGCGCCAGCAGCCAGGACAGGGCCCATGGGGGGACCCAGTACTTC
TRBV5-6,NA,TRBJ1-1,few,CASSLVILNTEAFF,TGTGCCAGCAGCTTGGTTATTTTGAACACTGAAGCTTTCTTT
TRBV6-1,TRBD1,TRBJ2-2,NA,CASMPIDRVRGELFF,TGTGCCAGCATGCCTATCGACAGGGTCCGCGGGGAGCTGTTTTTT
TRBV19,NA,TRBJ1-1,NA,CASSWRGLTEAFF,TGTGCCAGTAGTTGGCGGGGCCTCACTGAAGCTTTCTTT
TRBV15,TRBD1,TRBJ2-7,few,CATSRGTGYYEQYF,TGTGCCACCAGCAGAGGGACAGGGTACTACGAGCAGTACTTC
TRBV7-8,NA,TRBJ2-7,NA,CASSQLTWNSGYEQYF,TGTGCCAGCAGCCAGTTGACTTGGAATTCGGGTTACGAGCAGTACTTC
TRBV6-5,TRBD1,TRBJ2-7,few,CASSYSETGGYEQYF,TGTGCCAGCAGTTACTCGGAGACAGGGGGCTACGAGCAGTACTTC
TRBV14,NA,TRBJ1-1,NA,CASSQDLGQVLSEAFF,TGTGCCAGCAGCCAAGATCTGGGGCAGGTTCTCTCTGAAGCTTTCTTT
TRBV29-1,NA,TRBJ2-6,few,CSVYEGTGANVLTF,TGCAGCGTTTACGAGGGTACCGGGGCCAACGTCCTGACTTTC
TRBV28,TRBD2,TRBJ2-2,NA,CASGTSGASTGELFF,TGTGCCAGCGGGACTAGCGGGGCCTCCACCGGGGAGCTGTTTTTT
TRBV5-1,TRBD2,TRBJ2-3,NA,CASSLGGLAEDTQYF,TGCGCCAGCAGCTTGGGGGGACTAGCAGAAGATACGCAGTATTTT
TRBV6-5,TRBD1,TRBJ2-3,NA,CASSLGQGTDTQYF,TGTGCCAGCAGCCTCGGACAGGGGACAGATACGCAGTATTTT
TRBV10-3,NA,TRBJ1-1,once,CAIRDERTGPTEAFF,TGTGCCATCAGAGACGAACGAACAGGGCCCACTGAAGCTTTCTTT
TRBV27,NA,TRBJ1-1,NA,CASSLSGDWNTEAFF,TGTGCCAGCAGTTTATCGGGGGACTGGAACACTGAAGCTTTCTTT
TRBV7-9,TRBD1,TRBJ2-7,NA,CASSLVPGDSLLEQYF,TGTGCCAGCAGCTTAGTCCCCGGGGACAGCTTGTTAGAGCAGTACTTC
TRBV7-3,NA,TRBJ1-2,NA,CASSLGPGSPYGYTF,TGTGCCAGCAGCTTAGGGCCAGGCAGCCCTTATGGCTACACCTTC
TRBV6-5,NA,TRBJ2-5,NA,CATSVSQETQYF,TGTGCCACGAGCGTGAGCCAAGAGACCCAGTACTTC
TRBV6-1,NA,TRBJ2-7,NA,CASTPTGKYEQYF,TGTGCCAGTACCCCGACAGGAAAATACGAGCAGTACTTC
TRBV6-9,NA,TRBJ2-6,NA,CATPPGGGGANVLTF,TGTGCCACCCCCCCCGGAGGCGGTGGGGCCAACGTCCTGACTTTC
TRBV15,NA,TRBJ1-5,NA,CATSREAPRGQPQHF,TGTGCCACCAGCAGAGAGGCCCCCAGGGGCCAGCCCCAGCATTTT
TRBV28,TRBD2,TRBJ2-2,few,CASSFSAGGARTGELFF,TGTGCCAGCAGTTTCTCAGCGGGAGGGGCGAGGACCGGGGAGCTGTTTTTT
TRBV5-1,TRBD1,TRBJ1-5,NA,CASSLGPGGQPQHF,TGCGCCAGCAGCTTGGGACCAGGGGGACAGCCCCAGCATTTT
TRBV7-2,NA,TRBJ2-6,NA,CASSLVQGFTSGANVLTF,TGTGCCAGCAGCTTAGTGCAGGGGTTTACCTCTGGGGCCAACGTCCTGACTTTC
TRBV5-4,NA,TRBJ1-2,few,CASSFGNGYTF,TGTGCCAGCAGCTTCGGGAACGGCTACACCTTC
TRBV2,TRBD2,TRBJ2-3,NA,CASRWTSGDLGDTQYF,TGTGCCAGCAGATGGACTAGCGGGGACCTAGGAGATACGCAGTATTTT
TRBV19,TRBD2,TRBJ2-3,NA,CASSGVERGSYTDTQYF,TGTGCCAGTAGTGGCGTCGAGCGGGGGAGCTACACAGATACGCAGTATTTT
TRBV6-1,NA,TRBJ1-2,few,CASSDRGYGYTF,TGTGCCAGCAGCGACCGCGGCTATGGCTACACCTTC
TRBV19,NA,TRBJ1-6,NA,CASSMTASSDSPLHF,TGTGCCAGTAGTATGACAGCTTCTTCGGATTCACCCCTCCACTTT
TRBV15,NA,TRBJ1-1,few,CATSDWGGATTEAFF,TGTGCCACCAGCGATTGGGGGGGGGCCACCACTGAAGCTTTCTTT
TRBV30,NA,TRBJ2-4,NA,CAWEEKNIQYF,TGTGCCTGGGAGGAGAAAAACATTCAGTACTTC
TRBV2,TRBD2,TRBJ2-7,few,CASSADPRDIGLARSYEQYF,TGTGCCAGCAGTGCCGACCCCAGGGATATCGGACTAGCCCGCTCCTACGAGCAGTACTTC
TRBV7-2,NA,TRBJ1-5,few,CASSLQGGQPQHF,TGTGCCAGCAGCTTACAGGGTGGTCAGCCCCAGCATTTT
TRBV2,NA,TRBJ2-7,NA,CASCWTAEQYF,TGTGCCAGCTGCTGGACAGCCGAGCAGTACTTC
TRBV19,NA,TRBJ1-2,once,CASSAREGYGYTF,TGTGCCAGTAGTGCCAGGGAAGGCTATGGCTACACCTTC
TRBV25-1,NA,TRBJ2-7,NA,CASSRSGSGIYEQYF,TGTGCCAGCAGTAGGTCTGGCAGCGGAATATACGAGCAGTACTTC